The rows below give T cell receptor beta chains drawn from one sample of a study of T cell clonotyping in hematopoietic cell transplantation. Here immunoSEQ multiplex PCR was the method, and the copy in TCRdb shows in-frame clones only, minus some. This table holds under 45,000 clones, approximately 95% found once. The specimen comprised peripheral blood mononuclear cells, sampled before stem cell transplant. These receptors were obtained from a man aged 35 to 55 with chronic myeloid leukemia. Some clones in this sample may be carry-over from other donors' samples. The CDR3 runs from the conserved cysteine through the conserved F or W. Fields, in order: clone size, J gene, D gene, V gene, CDR3 protein, CDR3 DNA. D genes are given only for firm matches. Clone size is given for some rows only: seen once, a few or many times, or a class if the clone is expanded.

abundance: -
j_gene: TRBJ1-2
d_gene: -
v_gene: TRBV6-1
CDR3aa: CASSEGPDRYYGYTF
CDR3nt: TGTGCCAGCAGTGAGGGTCCCGACCGTTACTATGGCTACACCTTC

abundance: -
j_gene: TRBJ2-7
d_gene: TRBD1
v_gene: TRBV6-1
CDR3aa: CANPSPGTGDEQYF
CDR3nt: TGTGCCAACCCGTCCCCTGGGACAGGGGACGAGCAGTACTTC

abundance: -
j_gene: TRBJ1-1
d_gene: -
v_gene: TRBV27
CDR3aa: CASSLRAMNTEAFF
CDR3nt: TGTGCCAGCAGTTTGAGGGCGATGAACACTGAAGCTTTCTTT

abundance: -
j_gene: TRBJ1-1
d_gene: -
v_gene: TRBV4-2
CDR3aa: CASSQETGYTEAFF
CDR3nt: TGTGCCAGCAGCCAAGAAACCGGGTACACTGAAGCTTTCTTT

abundance: -
j_gene: TRBJ2-7
d_gene: -
v_gene: TRBV28
CDR3aa: CASSLRGSTYEQYF
CDR3nt: TGTGCCAGCAGTTTAAGGGGCTCAACCTACGAGCAGTACTTC

abundance: few
j_gene: TRBJ2-1
d_gene: -
v_gene: TRBV4-2
CDR3aa: CASSQDDRYNEQFF
CDR3nt: TGTGCCAGCAGCCAAGATGACAGATACAATGAGCAGTTCTTC

abundance: -
j_gene: TRBJ1-3
d_gene: -
v_gene: TRBV25-1
CDR3aa: CASSESSGGNTIYF
CDR3nt: TGTGCCAGCAGTGAAAGTTCTGGGGGAAACACCATATATTTT

abundance: -
j_gene: TRBJ1-6
d_gene: -
v_gene: TRBV18
CDR3aa: CASSPRSDPRGSPLHF
CDR3nt: TGTGCCAGCTCACCACGCAGCGACCCCAGAGGTTCACCCCTCCACTTT

abundance: -
j_gene: TRBJ2-2
d_gene: -
v_gene: TRBV7-6
CDR3aa: CASSWRGTNTGELFF
CDR3nt: TGTGCCAGCAGCTGGAGAGGGACAAACACCGGGGAGCTGTTTTTT

abundance: -
j_gene: TRBJ1-2
d_gene: -
v_gene: TRBV25-1
CDR3aa: CASSEGGSYGYTF
CDR3nt: TGTGCCAGCAGTGAAGGAGGGAGCTATGGCTACACCTTC

abundance: once
j_gene: TRBJ1-1
d_gene: -
v_gene: TRBV2
CDR3aa: CASSEWPTEAFF
CDR3nt: TGTGCCAGCAGTGAATGGCCCACTGAAGCTTTCTTT

abundance: -
j_gene: TRBJ2-2
d_gene: -
v_gene: TRBV7-7
CDR3aa: CASSRGAGGTGELFF
CDR3nt: TGTGCTAGCAGCCGCGGGGCAGGGGGCACCGGGGAGCTGTTTTTT

abundance: -
j_gene: TRBJ1-2
d_gene: -
v_gene: TRBV6-5
CDR3aa: CASSLDSSYGYTF
CDR3nt: TGTGCCAGCAGTTTGGACAGTTCCTATGGCTACACCTTC

abundance: -
j_gene: TRBJ1-5
d_gene: -
v_gene: TRBV28
CDR3aa: CASSLQGMSQPQHF
CDR3nt: TGTGCCAGCAGTTTGCAGGGGATGAGTCAGCCCCAGCATTTT

abundance: -
j_gene: TRBJ1-2
d_gene: TRBD1
v_gene: TRBV29-1
CDR3aa: CSVEDSPDRVRQGVSYGYTF
CDR3nt: TGCAGCGTTGAAGATAGCCCGGACAGGGTGAGGCAGGGAGTCTCCTATGGCTACACCTTC